This record concerns one TCR beta chain sequence. These data belong to a study of radiation and T cells in renal cell carcinoma. The repertoire was sequenced with immunoSEQ multiplex PCR; TCRdb's copy has only in-frame clones and lacks some. The sample records about 77,000 clones, approximately 87% being singletons. Indicated time point: blood 4 weeks post-SBRT, at nephrectomy. Regarding treatment: 15 Gy SBRT to primary tumor, nephrectomy 4 weeks later. The V and J ends lost 4 bases and 4 bases respectively, with 10 bases between them. The CDR3 covers 14 residues. Germline loops: CDR1 PRHDT, CDR2 FYEKMQ (reference sequence).

The starting material was blood, obtained from a patient whose treatment included radiotherapy and nephrectomy. This chain connects TRBV13 to TRBJ2-2, with TRBD1 as a possible D gene (7 bases). The receptor was derived from a woman aged 55-69 years with renal cell carcinoma. Here the CDR3 reads CASSSQGGTGELFF. CDR3 bases: TGTGCCAGCAGCTCGCAGGGGGGCACCGGGGAGCTGTTTTTT. Drawing the rest from reference TRBV13 and TRBJ2-2, the complete variable domain is AAGVIQSPRHLIKEKRETATLKCYPIPRHDTVYWYQQGPGQDPQFLISFYEKMQSDKGSIPDRFSAQQFSDYHSELNMSSLELGDSALYFCASSSQGGTGELFFGEGSRLTVL.